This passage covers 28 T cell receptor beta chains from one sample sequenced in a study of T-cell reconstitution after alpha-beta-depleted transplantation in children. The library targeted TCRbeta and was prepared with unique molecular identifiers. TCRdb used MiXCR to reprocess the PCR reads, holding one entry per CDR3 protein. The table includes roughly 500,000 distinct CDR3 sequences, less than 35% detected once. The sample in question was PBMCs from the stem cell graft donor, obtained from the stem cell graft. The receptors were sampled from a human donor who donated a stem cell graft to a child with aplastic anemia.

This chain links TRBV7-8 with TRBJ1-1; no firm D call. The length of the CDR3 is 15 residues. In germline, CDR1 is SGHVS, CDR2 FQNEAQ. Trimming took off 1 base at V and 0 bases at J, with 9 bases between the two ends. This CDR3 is CASSLGMGVNTEAFF. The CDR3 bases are TGTGCCAGCAGCTTAGGAATGGGCGTGAACACTGAAGCTTTCTTT.

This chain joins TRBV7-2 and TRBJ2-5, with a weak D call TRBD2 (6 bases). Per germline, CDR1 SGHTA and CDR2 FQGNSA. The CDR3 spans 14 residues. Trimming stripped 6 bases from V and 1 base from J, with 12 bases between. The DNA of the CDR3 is TGTGCCAGCAGGCCTGGGAGGACCCAAGAGACCCAGTACTTC. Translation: CASRPGRTQETQYF.

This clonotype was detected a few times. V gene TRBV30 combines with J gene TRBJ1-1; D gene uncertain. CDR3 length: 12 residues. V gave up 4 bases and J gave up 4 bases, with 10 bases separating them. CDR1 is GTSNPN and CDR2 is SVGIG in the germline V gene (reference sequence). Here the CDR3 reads CAWTREGTEAFF. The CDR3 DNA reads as TGTGCCTGGACCCGGGAGGGCACTGAAGCTTTCTTT.

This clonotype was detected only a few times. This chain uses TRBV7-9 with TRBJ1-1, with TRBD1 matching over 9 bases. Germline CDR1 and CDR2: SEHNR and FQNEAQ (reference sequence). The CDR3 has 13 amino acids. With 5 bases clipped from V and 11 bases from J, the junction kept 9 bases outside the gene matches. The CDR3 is CASSTGQGKGAFF. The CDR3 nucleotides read TGTGCCAGCAGCACGGGACAGGGTAAGGGTGCTTTCTTT.

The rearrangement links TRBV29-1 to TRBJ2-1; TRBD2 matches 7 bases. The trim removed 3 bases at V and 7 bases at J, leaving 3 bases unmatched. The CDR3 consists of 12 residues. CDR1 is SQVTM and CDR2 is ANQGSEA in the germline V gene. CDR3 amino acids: CSVEVAGNEQFF. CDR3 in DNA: TGCAGCGTTGAGGTAGCGGGTAATGAGCAGTTCTTC.

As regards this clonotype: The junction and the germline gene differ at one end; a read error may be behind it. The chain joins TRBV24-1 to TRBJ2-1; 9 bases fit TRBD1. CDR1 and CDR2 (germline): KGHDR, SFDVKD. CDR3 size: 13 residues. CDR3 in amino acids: CATSDGPGQGVDF. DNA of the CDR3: TGTGCCACCAGTGATGGACCGGGACAGGGTGTGGATTTC.

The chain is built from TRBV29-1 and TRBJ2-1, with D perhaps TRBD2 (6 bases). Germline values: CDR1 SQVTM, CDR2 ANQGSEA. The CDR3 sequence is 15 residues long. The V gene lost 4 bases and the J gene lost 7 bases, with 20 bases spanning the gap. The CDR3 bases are TGCAGCGTTGCAAGTGGGACTTTCCTGGGGAATGAGCAGTTCTTC. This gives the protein CSVASGTFLGNEQFF.

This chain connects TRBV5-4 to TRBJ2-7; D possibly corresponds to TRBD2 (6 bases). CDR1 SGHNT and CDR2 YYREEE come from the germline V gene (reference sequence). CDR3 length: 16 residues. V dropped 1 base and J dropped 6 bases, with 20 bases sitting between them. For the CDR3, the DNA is TGTGCCAGCAGCTTGAAAGACGGGAGAGAGATTAGCGAGCAGTACGTC. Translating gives CASSLKDGREISEQYV.

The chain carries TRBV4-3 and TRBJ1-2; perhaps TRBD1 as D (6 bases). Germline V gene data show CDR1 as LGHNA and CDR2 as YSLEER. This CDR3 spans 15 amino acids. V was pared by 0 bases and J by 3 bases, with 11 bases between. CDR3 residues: CASSQDLDSHYGYTF. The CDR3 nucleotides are TGCGCCAGCAGCCAAGATTTGGACAGCCACTATGGCTACACCTTC.

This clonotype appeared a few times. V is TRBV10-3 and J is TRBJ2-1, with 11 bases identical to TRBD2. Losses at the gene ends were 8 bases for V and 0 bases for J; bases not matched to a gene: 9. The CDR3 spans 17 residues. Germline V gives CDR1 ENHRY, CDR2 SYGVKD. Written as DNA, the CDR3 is TGTGCCATCTGTTCCGGGACTAGCGGCAACTCCTACAATGAGCAGTTCTTC. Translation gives CAICSGTSGNSYNEQFF.

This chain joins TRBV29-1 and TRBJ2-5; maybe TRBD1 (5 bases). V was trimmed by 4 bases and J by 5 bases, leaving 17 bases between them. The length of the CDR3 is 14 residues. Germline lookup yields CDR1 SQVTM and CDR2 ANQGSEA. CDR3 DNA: TGCAGCGTTGTCTCGGCAGGGTCAGGGGAGACCCAGTACTTC. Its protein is CSVVSAGSGETQYF.

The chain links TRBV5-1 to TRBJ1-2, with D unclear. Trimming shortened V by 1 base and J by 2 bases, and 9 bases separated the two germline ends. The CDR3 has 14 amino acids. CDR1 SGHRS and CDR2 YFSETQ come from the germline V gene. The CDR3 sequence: CASSLSTANYGYTF. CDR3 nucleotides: TGCGCCAGCAGCTTGTCGACGGCAAACTATGGCTACACCTTC.

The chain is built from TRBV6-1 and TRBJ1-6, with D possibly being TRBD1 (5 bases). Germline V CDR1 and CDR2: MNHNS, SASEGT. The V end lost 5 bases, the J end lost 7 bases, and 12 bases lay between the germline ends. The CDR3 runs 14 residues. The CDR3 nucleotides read TGTGCCAGCAGTCCTGACAGAATCAATTCACCCCTCCACTTT. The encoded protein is CASSPDRINSPLHF.

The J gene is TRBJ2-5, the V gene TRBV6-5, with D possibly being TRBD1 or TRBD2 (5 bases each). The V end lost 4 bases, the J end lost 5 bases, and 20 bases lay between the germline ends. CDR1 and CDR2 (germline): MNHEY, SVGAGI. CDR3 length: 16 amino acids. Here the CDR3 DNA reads TGTGCCAGCAGTTTTGGCCGTCCGGGGCTGAAGGAGACCCAGTACTTC. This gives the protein CASSFGRPGLKETQYF.

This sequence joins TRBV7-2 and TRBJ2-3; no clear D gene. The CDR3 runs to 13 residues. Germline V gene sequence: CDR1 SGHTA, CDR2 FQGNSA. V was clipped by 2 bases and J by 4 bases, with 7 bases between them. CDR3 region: CASSLYGADTQYF. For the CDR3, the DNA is TGTGCCAGCAGCTTATATGGGGCAGATACGCAGTATTTT.

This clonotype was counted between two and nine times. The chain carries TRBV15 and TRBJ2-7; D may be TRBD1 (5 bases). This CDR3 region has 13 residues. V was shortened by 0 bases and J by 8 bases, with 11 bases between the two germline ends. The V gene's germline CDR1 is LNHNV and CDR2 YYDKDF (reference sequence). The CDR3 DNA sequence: TGTGCCACCAGCAGAGACCTCAAGGACAAGCAGTACTTC. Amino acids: CATSRDLKDKQYF.

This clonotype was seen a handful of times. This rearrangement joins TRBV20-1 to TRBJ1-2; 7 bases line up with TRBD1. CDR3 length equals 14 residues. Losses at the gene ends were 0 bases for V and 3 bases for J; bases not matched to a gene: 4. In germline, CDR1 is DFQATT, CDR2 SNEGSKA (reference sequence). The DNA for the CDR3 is TGCAGTGCTAGAGAACTCAGGGGGGACTATGGCTACACCTTC. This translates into CSARELRGDYGYTF.

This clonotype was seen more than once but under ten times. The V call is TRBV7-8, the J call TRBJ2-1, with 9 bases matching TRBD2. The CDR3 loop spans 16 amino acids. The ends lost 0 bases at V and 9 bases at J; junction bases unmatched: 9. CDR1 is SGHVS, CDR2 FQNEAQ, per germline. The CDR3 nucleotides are TGTGCCAGCAGCTTAGCGGGAAGCGGGAGGTTTGTTGAGCAGTTCTTC. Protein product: CASSLAGSGRFVEQFF.

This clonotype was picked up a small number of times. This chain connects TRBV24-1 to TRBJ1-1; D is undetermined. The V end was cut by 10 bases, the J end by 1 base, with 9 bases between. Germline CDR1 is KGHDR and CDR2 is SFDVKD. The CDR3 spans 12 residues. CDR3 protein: CATQNTNTEAFF. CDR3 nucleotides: TGTGCCACTCAAAACACGAACACTGAAGCTTTCTTT.

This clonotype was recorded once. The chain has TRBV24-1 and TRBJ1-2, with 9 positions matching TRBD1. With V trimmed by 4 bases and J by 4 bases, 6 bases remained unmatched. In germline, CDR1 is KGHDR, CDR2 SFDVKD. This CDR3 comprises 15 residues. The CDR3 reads CATSDPRTGAYGYTF. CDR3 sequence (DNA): TGTGCCACCAGTGACCCGAGGACAGGGGCCTATGGCTACACCTTC.

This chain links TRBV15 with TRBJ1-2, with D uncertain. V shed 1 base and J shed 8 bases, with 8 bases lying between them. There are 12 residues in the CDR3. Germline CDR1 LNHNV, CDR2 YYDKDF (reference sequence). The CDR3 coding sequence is TGTGCCACCAGCAGAGTCGCAGACGGCTACACCTTC. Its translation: CATSRVADGYTF.

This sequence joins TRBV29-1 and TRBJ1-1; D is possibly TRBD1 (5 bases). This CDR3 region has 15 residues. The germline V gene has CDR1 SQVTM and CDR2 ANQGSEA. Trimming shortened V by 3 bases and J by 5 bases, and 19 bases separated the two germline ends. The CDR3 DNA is TGCAGCGTTGACCTTGGCGGGAAGGGGCGGACTGAAGCTTTCTTT. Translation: CSVDLGGKGRTEAFF.

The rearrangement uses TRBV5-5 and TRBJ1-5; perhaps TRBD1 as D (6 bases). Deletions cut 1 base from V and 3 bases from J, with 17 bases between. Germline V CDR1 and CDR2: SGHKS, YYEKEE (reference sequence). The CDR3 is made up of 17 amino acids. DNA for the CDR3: TGTGCCAGCAGCTTGTTTCTTCAGGGGATTGACAATCAGCCCCAGCATTTT. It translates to CASSLFLQGIDNQPQHF.

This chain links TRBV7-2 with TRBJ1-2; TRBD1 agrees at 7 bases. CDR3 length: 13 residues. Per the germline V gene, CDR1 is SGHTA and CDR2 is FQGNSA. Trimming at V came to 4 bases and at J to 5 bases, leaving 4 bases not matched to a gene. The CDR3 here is CASSSQGEYGYTF. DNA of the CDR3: TGTGCCAGCAGCTCCCAGGGGGAATATGGCTACACCTTC. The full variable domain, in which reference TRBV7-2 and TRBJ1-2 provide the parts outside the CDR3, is GAGVSQSPSNKVTEKGKDVELRCDPISGHTALYWYRQSLGQGLEFLIYFQGNSAPDKSGLPSDRFSAERTGGSVSTLTIQRTQQEDSAVYLCASSSQGEYGYTFGSGTRLTVV.

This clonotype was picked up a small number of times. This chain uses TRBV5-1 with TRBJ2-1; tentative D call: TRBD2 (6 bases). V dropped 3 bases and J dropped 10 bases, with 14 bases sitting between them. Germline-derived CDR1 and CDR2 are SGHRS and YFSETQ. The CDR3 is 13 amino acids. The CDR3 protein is CASSSSLATEQFF. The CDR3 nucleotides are TGCGCCAGCAGCTCGAGCCTAGCGACGGAGCAGTTCTTC.

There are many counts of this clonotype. The CDR3 protein is CSVRAGAGETQYF. The CDR3 DNA sequence: TGCAGCGTTCGAGCGGGAGCCGGGGAGACCCAGTACTTC. The chain is built from TRBV29-1 and TRBJ2-5; 8 nucleotides agree with TRBD2. This CDR3 comprises 13 residues. Losses at the gene ends were 5 bases for V and 5 bases for J; bases not matched to a gene: 7. Looked up from germline, CDR1 is SQVTM and CDR2 is ANQGSEA.

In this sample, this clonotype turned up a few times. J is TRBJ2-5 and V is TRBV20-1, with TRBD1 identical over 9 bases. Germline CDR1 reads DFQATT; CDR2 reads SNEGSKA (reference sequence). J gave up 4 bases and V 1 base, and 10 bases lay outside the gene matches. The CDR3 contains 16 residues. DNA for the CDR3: TGCAGTGCTAGAGTGTTAGGGACAGGGTCGCCAGAGACCCAGTACTTC. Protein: CSARVLGTGSPETQYF.

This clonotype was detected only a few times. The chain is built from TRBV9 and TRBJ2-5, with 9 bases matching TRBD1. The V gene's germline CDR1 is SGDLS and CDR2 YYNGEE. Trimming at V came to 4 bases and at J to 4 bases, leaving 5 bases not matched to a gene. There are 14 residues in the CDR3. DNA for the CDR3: TGTGCCAGCAGCCCCCAACAGGGGGCAGAGACCCAGTACTTC. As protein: CASSPQQGAETQYF.